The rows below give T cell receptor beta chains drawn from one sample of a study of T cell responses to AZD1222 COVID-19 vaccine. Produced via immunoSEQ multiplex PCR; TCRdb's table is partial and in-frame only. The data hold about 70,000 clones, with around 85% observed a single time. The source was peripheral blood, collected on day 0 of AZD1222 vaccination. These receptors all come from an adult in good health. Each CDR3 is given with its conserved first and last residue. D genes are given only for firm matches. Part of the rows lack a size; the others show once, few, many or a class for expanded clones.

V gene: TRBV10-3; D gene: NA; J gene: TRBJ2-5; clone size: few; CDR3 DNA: TGTGCCATCAGTGACGATACTAGCCCTGCAGGGGAGACCCAGTACTTC; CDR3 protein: CAISDDTSPAGETQYF
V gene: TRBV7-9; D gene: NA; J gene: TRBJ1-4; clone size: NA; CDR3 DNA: TGTGCCAGCAGCTTACAGGGAACAAATGAAAAACTGTTTTTT; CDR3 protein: CASSLQGTNEKLFF
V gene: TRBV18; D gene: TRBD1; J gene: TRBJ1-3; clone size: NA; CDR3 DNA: TGTGCCAGCTCACCTACCGGGACAGGGCTTGGAAACACCATATATTTT; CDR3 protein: CASSPTGTGLGNTIYF
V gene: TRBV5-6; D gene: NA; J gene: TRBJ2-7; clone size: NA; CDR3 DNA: TGTGCCAGCAGCTTAGGCGGGACCTCCTACGAGCAGTACTTC; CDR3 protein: CASSLGGTSYEQYF
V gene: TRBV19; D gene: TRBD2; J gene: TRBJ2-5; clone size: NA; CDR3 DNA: TGTGCCAGTAGTATAGTGGGTAGCGGGGGAGAGACCCAGTACTTC; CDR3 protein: CASSIVGSGGETQYF
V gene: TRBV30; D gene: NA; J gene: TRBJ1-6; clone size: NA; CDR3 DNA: TGTGCCTGGAGTACAGCCCTAGGACCCCTCCACTTT; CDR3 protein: CAWSTALGPLHF
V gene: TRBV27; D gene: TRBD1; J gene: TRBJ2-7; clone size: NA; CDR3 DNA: TGTGCCAGCAGTGGACGACAGGGGATGTTGGCCTACGAGCAGTACTTC; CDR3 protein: CASSGRQGMLAYEQYF
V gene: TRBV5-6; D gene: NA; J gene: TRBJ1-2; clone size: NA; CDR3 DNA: TGTGCCAGCAGCTGGGGGGGCTCTCACTATGGCTACACCTTC; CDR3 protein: CASSWGGSHYGYTF
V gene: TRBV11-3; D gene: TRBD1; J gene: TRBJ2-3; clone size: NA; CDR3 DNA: TGTGCCAGCAGTTTCGGACAGGGGAGATGGGGCACAGATACGCAGTATTTT; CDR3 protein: CASSFGQGRWGTDTQYF
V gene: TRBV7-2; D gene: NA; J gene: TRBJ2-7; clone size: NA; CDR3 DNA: TGTGCCAGCAGCTCCTCATCTAGAATGGTCGAGCAGTACTTC; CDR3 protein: CASSSSSRMVEQYF
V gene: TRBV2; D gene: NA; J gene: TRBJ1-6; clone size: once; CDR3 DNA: TGTGCCAGCAACGAGAGCGGGAGGCGAAATTCACCCCTCCACTTT; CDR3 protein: CASNESGRRNSPLHF
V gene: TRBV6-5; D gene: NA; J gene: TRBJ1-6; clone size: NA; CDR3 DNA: TGTGCCAGCAGTCCCCGTGAGGGGAACTCACCCCTCCACTTT; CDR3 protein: CASSPREGNSPLHF
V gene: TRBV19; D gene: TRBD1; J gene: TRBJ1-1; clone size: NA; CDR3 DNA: TGTGCCAGTAGTTTCCCCAGGGGGGGGAACACTGAAGCTTTCTTT; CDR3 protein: CASSFPRGGNTEAFF
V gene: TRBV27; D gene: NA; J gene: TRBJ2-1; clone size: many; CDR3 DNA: TGTGCCAGCAGTTTCGGGGCGAATGAGCAGTTCTTC; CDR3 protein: CASSFGANEQFF
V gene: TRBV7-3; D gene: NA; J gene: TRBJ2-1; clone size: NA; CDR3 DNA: TGTGCCAGCAGCTCAGGACAGTCCAATGAGCAGTTCTTC; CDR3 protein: CASSSGQSNEQFF
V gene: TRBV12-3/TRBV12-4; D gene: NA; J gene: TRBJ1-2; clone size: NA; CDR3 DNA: TGTGCCAGCACAGGGATGGTGGGAAATGGCTACACCTTC; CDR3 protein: CASTGMVGNGYTF
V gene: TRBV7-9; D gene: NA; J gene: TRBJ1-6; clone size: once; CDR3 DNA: TGTGCCAGCAGCTCACCGGACAGAGCCCATTCACCCCTCCACTTT; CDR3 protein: CASSSPDRAHSPLHF